One and the same sample provided the 7 T cell receptor beta chains below, sequenced in a study of beta chain features in type 1 diabetes. The study, taken as a whole, reports: Among patients with Type 1 diabetes, TCRB CDR3s were moderately but significantly shorter in every one of the four CD4+ subsets.

Their cognate antigens are unknown. As every portion of the isolated RNA was reverse transcribed, the sequencing read expressed TCRB transcripts. Sequencing used immunoSEQ multiplex PCR; TCRdb keeps in-frame clones, though not all of them. The repertoire holds some 52,000 clones, around 40% seen once, with roughly 1.5% in the top ten. The specimen was Tregs from blood. The receptors here all came from a man younger than 45 with type 1 diabetes.

The chain links TRBV9 to TRBJ2-2; 8 positions match TRBD2. The CDR3 extends over 17 amino acids. Trimming removed 0 bases from V and 4 bases from J; junction bases left unmatched: 8. The V gene's germline CDR1 is SGDLS and CDR2 YYNGEE. CDR3 protein: CASSVVGSGNPTGELFF. The CDR3 region has the DNA TGTGCCAGCAGCGTAGTGGGTAGCGGGAATCCCACCGGGGAGCTGTTTTTT.

This clone was detected once. This chain uses TRBV2 with TRBJ2-1, with 8 positions matching TRBD2. The V segment lost 3 bases and the J segment 4 bases; nucleotides outside the gene matches: 5. The length of the CDR3 is 15 residues. The V gene's germline CDR1 is SNHLY and CDR2 FYNNEI. CDR3 sequence reads: CASSESSGFYNEQFF. The CDR3 bases are TGTGCCAGCAGTGAGTCTAGCGGGTTTTACAATGAGCAGTTCTTC.

This chain uses TRBV28 with TRBJ2-4; 10 bases line up with TRBD1. V lost 8 bases to trimming and J lost 3 bases; unmatched junction nucleotides: 13. The V gene's germline CDR1 is MDHEN and CDR2 SYDVKM. The CDR3 has 17 residues. CDR3 in amino acids: CASRIPGQGLDKNIQYF. The CDR3 nucleotides are TGTGCCAGCCGAATTCCGGGACAGGGGTTGGACAAAAACATTCAGTACTTC.

The V call is TRBV6-1, the J call TRBJ1-2; tentatively, D is TRBD1 (6 bases). The CDR3 length is 15 residues. The V and J ends lost 6 bases and 6 bases respectively, with 20 bases between them. The germline CDR1 and CDR2 sequences are MNHNS and SASEGT. The CDR3 is CASSAPRGRRDGYTF. The DNA for the CDR3 is TGTGCCAGCAGCGCCCCGCGGGGGCGCAGAGATGGCTACACCTTC.

This clone was observed a handful of times. This sequence joins TRBV18 and TRBJ1-4, with TRBD1 as a possible D gene (6 bases). CDR1 and CDR2 from the germline V gene are KGHSH and LQKENI. The germline V and J ends were trimmed by 8 bases and 5 bases, with 15 bases remaining between them. The CDR3 runs to 14 residues. CDR3 protein: CASPLTGWNEKLFF. For the CDR3, the DNA is TGTGCCAGCCCTCTGACAGGTTGGAATGAAAAACTGTTTTTT.

The chain carries TRBV28 and TRBJ2-5, with 7 bases fitting TRBD2. The assigned J gene may be wrong: the sequence end matches TRBJ2-7 better. The CDR3 has 15 residues. Germline CDR1 is MDHEN and CDR2 is SYDVKM. CDR3 sequence: CASSSRTSPSYEQYF. In DNA form, the CDR3 reads TGTGCCAGCAGTTCTAGGACTAGTCCCTCCTACGAGCAGTACTTC.

The chain joins TRBV6-5 to TRBJ2-7; TRBD1 aligns across 10 bases. Germline CDR1 is MNHEY and CDR2 is SVGAGI. V shed 4 bases and J 6 bases; nucleotides not matched to a gene: 12. This CDR3 has 16 amino acids. CDR3 sequence: CASSLQPGQGQGEQYF. CDR3 coding DNA: TGTGCCAGCAGTTTGCAGCCGGGACAGGGGCAAGGCGAGCAGTACTTC.